This entry is about one T cell receptor beta chain. This sample is drawn from a study of blood T cell repertoires in COVID-19. The wider study: From T cells, B-cell-depleted T cells, or PBMCs came the material, which was cDNA or gDNA.

Only in-frame clones appear in the TCRdb table, and some are missing; sequencing was by immunoSEQ multiplex PCR. This sample has 150,000 or so clones; 80% to 85% occur once, and the top ten carry more than 5%. Trimming removed 3 bases from V and 5 bases from J; junction bases left unmatched: 12. Germline CDR1 is MGHRA and CDR2 is YSYEKL. The CDR3 totals 16 residues. The sample consisted of PBMCs or T cells enriched from blood (not recorded which). The TCR sequence derives from a woman aged 45-65 years who had been exposed to COVID-19. The chain carries TRBV4-1 and TRBJ1-2; 7 bases match TRBD1. CDR3 bases: TGCGCCAGCAGCCAGTCCTCGACAGGGTCGTGGTATGGCTACACCTTC. It encodes CASSQSSTGSWYGYTF.